This T cell receptor beta chain appears in the sequencing data of a study of T cell responses to AZD1222 COVID-19 vaccine. Broader study findings: Just a handful of AZD1222 recipients tested seropositive at baseline. Repertoires were obtained solely post-peak T cell response. Spike was spanned by vaccine-associated CD4 TCRs, with dominance at 160-218 and 743-854.

Produced via immunoSEQ multiplex PCR; TCRdb's table is partial and in-frame only. This sample has 95,000 to 150,000 clones, with about 92% found just once. Concerning this clone itself: Its antigen remains unidentified.

Second doses that came at about 4 or about 12 weeks were put together. Per germline, CDR1 SGDLS and CDR2 YYNGEE. The CDR3 covers 16 residues. V lost 4 bases, J lost 0 bases, and 15 bases lay in between. Sequencing was performed on peripheral blood, taken 28 days after the second AZD1222 dose. V usage is TRBV9 and J usage is TRBJ2-3; no firm D call. The source of this sequence is an adult who received the AZD1222 COVID-19 vaccine. CDR3 region: CASSRGRGGSTDTQYF. The DNA of the CDR3 is TGTGCCAGCAGCCGAGGTAGAGGCGGTAGCACAGATACGCAGTATTTT.